This T cell receptor (beta chain) was identified during a study of T cell responses to AZD1222 COVID-19 vaccine. Overall study context: Samples with a second dose at about 4 or about 12 weeks were pooled together. Study conclusions and caveats: Breadth and depth of Spike-specific TCRs rose after two AZD1222 doses. Among spike-specific TCRs, nearly half reportedly target unmutated variant regions. Donors were mostly white British, more females; clonal diversity possibly underestimated.

Germline CDR1 reads SGHRS; CDR2 reads YFSETQ. This CDR3 spans 15 amino acids. V lost 1 base to trimming and J lost 2 bases, with 13 bases between them. Note on this clone: The target antigen is unknown.

Assay used: immunoSEQ multiplex PCR; TCRdb lists only in-frame clones, some missing. The table lists tens of thousands of clones, about 90% of them singletons. V and J are TRBV5-1 and TRBJ2-7, with D perhaps TRBD1 (6 bases). Material: peripheral blood, obtained on day 0 of AZD1222 vaccination. This clonotype originated in an adult in good health. CDR3 region: CASSLMGQEAYEQYF. DNA for the CDR3: TGCGCCAGCAGCTTGATGGGACAAGAGGCCTACGAGCAGTACTTC.